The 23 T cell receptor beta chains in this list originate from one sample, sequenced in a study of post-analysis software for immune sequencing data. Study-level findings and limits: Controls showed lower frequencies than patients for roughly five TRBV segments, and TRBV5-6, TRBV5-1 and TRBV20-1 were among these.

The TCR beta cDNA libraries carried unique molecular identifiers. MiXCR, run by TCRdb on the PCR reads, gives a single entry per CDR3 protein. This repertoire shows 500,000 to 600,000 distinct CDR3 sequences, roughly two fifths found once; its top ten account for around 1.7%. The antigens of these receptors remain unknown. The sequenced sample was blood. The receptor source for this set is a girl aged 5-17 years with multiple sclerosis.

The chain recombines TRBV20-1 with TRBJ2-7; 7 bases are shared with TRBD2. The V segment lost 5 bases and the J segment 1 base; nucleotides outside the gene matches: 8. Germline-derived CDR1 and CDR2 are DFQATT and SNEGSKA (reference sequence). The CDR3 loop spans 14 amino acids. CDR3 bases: TGCAGTGCTCACGGACTAGGGGATTCCTACGAGCAGTACTTC. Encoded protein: CSAHGLGDSYEQYF.

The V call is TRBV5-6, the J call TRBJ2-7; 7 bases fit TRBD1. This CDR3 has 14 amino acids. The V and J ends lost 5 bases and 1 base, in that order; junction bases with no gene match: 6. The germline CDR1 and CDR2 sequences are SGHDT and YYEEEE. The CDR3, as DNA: TGTGCCAGCAGGACCAGGACAGGTTCCTACGAGCAGTACTTC. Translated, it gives CASRTRTGSYEQYF.

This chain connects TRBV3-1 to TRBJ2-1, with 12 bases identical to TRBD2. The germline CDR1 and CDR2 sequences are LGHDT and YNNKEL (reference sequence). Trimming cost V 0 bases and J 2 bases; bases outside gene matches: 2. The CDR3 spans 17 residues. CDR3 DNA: TGTGCCAGCAGCCAAGATCCTAGCGGGAGGGCCTACAATGAGCAGTTCTTC. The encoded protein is CASSQDPSGRAYNEQFF.

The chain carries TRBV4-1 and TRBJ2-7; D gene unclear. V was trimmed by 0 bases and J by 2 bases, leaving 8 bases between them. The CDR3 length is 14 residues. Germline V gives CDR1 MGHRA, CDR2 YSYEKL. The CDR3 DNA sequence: TGCGCCAGCAGCCAAGATGGGAAAGCCTACGAGCAGTACTTC. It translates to CASSQDGKAYEQYF.

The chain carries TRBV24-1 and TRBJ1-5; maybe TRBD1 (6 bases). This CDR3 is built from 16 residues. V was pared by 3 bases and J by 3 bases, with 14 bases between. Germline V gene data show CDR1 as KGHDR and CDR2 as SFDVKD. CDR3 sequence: CATSDGITGYNQPQHF. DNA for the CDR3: TGTGCCACCAGTGATGGGATAACAGGGTACAATCAGCCCCAGCATTTT.

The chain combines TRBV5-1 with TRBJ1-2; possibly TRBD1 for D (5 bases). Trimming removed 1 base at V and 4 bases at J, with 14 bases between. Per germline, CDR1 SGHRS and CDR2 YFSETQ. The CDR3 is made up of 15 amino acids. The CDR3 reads CASSLPQGSSYGYTF. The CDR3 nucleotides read TGCGCCAGCAGCTTGCCCCAGGGATCGTCCTATGGCTACACCTTC.

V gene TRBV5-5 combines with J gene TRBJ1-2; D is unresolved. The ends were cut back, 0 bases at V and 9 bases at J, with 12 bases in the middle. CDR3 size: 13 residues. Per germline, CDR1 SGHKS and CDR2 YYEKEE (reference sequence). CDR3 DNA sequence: TGTGCCAGCAGCTTGGGGGCAGGAGTTAGCTACACCTTC. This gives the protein CASSLGAGVSYTF.

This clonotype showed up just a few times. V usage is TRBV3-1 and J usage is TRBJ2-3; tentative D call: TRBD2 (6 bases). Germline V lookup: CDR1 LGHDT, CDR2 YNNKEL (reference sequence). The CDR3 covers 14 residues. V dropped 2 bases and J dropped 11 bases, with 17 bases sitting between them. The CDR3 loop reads CASSQSSGTRKQYF. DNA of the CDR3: TGTGCCAGCAGCCAAAGTTCAGGGACTCGGAAGCAGTATTTT.

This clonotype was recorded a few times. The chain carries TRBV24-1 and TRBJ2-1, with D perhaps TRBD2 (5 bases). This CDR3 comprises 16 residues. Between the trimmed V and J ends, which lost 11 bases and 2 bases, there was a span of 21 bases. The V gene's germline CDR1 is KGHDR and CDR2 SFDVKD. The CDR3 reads CAIGLGDPGAYNEQFF. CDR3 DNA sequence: TGTGCCATCGGGTTAGGAGATCCCGGGGCCTACAATGAGCAGTTCTTC.

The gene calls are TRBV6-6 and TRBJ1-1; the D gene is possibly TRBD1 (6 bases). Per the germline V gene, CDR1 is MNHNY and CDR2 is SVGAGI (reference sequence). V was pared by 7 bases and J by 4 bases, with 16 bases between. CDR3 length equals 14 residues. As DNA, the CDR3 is TGTGCCAGCACCGCCTCGGGACACGCCACTGAAGCTTTCTTT. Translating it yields CASTASGHATEAFF.

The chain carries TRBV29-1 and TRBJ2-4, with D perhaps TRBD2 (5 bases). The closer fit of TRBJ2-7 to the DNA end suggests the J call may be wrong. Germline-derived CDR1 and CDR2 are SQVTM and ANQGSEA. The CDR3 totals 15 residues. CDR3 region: CSVWEQTRPFYEQYF. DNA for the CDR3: TGCAGCGTTTGGGAACAAACTAGGCCTTTCTACGAGCAGTACTTC.

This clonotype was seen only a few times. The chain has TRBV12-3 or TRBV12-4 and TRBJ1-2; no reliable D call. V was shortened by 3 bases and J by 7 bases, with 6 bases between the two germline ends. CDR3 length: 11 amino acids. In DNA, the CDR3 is TGTGCCAGCAGTTTGTTTAGTGGCTACACCTTC. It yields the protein CASSLFSGYTF.

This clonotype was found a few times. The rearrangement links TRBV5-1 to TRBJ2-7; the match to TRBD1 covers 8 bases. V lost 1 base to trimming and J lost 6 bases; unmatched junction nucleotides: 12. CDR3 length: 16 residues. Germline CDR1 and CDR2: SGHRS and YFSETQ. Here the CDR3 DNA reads TGCGCCAGCAGCTTGATGATTCGACAGGGGCCGAGCGAGCAGTACTTC. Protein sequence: CASSLMIRQGPSEQYF. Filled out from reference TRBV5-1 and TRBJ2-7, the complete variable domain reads KAGVTQTPRYLIKTRGQQVTLSCSPISGHRSVSWYQQTPGQGLQFLFEYFSETQRNKGNFPGRFSGRQFSNSRSEMNVSTLELGDSALYLCASSLMIRQGPSEQYFGPGTRLTVT.

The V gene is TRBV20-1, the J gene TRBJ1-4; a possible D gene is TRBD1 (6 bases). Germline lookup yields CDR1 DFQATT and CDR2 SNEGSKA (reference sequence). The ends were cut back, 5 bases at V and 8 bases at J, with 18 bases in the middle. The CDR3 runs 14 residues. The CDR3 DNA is TGCAGTGCTTCCCTGGCAGGGGTTCGAGAAAAACTGTTTTTT. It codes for CSASLAGVREKLFF.

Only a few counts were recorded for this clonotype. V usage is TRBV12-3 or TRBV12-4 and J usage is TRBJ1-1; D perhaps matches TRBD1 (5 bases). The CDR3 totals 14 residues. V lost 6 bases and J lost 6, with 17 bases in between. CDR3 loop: CASSPREGRPEAFF. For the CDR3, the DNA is TGTGCCAGCAGCCCTAGGGAGGGGAGGCCTGAAGCTTTCTTT.

Written as DNA, the CDR3 is TGTGCCAGCAGGAGGACAGGGCCGCCCTACGAGCAGTACTTC. This translates into CASRRTGPPYEQYF. J is TRBJ2-7 and V is TRBV27; 8 bases fit TRBD1. Looked up from germline, CDR1 is MNHEY and CDR2 is SMNVEV (reference sequence). The ends lost 6 bases at V and 2 bases at J; junction bases unmatched: 6. The CDR3 extends over 14 amino acids.

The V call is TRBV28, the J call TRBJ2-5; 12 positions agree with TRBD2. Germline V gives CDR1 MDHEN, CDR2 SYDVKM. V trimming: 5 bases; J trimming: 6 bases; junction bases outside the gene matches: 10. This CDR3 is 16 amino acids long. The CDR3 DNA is TGTGCCAGCAGTGTACATCTAGCGGGAGGGCCCCAGACCCAGTACTTC. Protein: CASSVHLAGGPQTQYF.

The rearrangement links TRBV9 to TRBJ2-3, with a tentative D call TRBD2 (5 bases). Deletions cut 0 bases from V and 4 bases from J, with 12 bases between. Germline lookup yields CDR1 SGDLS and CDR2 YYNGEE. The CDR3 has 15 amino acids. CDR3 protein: CASSVADLAPDTQYF. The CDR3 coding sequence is TGTGCCAGCAGCGTAGCGGATCTAGCCCCAGATACGCAGTATTTT.

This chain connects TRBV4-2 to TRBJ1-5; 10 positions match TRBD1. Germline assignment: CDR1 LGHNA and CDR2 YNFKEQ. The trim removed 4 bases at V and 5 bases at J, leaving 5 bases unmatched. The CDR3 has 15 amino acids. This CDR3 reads CASSPTGTGDQPQHF. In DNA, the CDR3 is TGTGCCAGCAGCCCCACCGGGACAGGGGATCAGCCCCAGCATTTT.

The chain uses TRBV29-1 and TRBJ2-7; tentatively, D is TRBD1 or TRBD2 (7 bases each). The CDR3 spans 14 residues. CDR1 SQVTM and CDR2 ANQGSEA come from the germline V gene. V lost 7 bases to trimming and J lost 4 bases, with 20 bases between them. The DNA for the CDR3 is TGCAGCGGTGCGACAGGGAGGGGCACGTACGAGCAGTACTTC. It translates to CSGATGRGTYEQYF.

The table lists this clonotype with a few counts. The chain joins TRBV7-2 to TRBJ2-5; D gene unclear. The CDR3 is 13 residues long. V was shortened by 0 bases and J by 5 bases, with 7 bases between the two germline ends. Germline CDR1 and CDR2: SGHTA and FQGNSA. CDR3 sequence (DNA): TGTGCCAGCAGCTTAGCGGCAGAGGAGACCCAGTACTTC. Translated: CASSLAAEETQYF.

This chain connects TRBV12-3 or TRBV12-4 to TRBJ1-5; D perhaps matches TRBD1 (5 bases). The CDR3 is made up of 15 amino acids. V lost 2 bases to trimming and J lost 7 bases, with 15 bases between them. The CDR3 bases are TGTGCCAGCAGTTTACCCTTGGGAGGGGCACAGCCCCAGCATTTT. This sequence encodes CASSLPLGGAQPQHF.

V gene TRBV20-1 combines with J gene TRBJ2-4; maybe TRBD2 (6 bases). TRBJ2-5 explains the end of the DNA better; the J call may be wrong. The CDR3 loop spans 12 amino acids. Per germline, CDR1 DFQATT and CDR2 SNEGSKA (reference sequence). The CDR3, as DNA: TGCAGTGCTAGATTCGGGGGAGAGACCCAGTACTTC. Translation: CSARFGGETQYF.